These 29 T cell receptor beta chains were sequenced from one sample in a study of neoadjuvant anti-PD-1 for oral cavity cancer. Sequencing used immunoSEQ multiplex PCR; TCRdb keeps in-frame clones, though not all of them. The data contain approximately 16,000 clones, approximately 67% of them singletons. The sample here was PBMCs, taken before nivolumab (anti-PD-1) treatment. These receptor sequences come from a person aged 35 to 85 with oral cavity squamous cell carcinoma.

V usage is TRBV2 and J usage is TRBJ1-1; a weak D match, TRBD1 (5 bases). The V end lost 6 bases, the J end lost 0 bases, and 11 bases lay between the germline ends. The CDR3 contains 14 residues. CDR1 is SNHLY, CDR2 FYNNEI, per germline. The CDR3 DNA sequence: TGTGCCAGCAGGTACAGGCTCATGAACACTGAAGCTTTCTTT. Translating it yields CASRYRLMNTEAFF.

This chain uses TRBV5-1 with TRBJ1-2, with D possibly matching TRBD1 (6 bases). Deletions cut 3 bases from V and 2 bases from J, with 17 bases between. This CDR3 comprises 16 residues. In germline, CDR1 is SGHRS, CDR2 YFSETQ. CDR3 DNA: TGCGCCAGCAGCTCGGATACAGGGAAGGAGAACTATGGCTACACCTTC. Translation gives CASSSDTGKENYGYTF.

The V and J genes are TRBV7-3 and TRBJ1-2, with TRBD1 as a possible D gene (6 bases). This CDR3 region has 13 residues. Germline CDR1 SGHTA, CDR2 FQGTGA. V shed 1 base and J shed 3 bases, with 6 bases lying between them. The CDR3 loop reads CASSLNRDYGYTF. The CDR3 coding sequence is TGTGCCAGCAGCTTAAACAGGGACTATGGCTACACCTTC.

V usage is TRBV5-1 and J usage is TRBJ1-3; possible D gene TRBD1, 6 bases. Germline V gene data show CDR1 as SGHRS and CDR2 as YFSETQ. The CDR3 extends over 14 amino acids. Deletions cut 7 bases from V and 0 bases from J, with 11 bases between. The CDR3 coding sequence is TGCGCCAGCTCCAGGGACAACTCTGGAAACACCATATATTTT. Translating it yields CASSRDNSGNTIYF.

The rearrangement uses TRBV10-3 and TRBJ2-5; TRBD2 matches at 14 bases. V was pared by 3 bases and J by 5 bases, with 5 bases of the junction left unmatched. This CDR3 region has 16 residues. CDR1 and CDR2 (germline): ENHRY, SYGVKD. The CDR3 DNA follows: TGTGCCATCAGTGATGGGACTAGCGGGAGTGGGGAGACCCAGTACTTC. Its translation: CAISDGTSGSGETQYF.

This clone was observed a handful of times. The rearrangement links TRBV9 to TRBJ2-3; 7 nucleotides align to TRBD2. Trimming cost V 3 bases and J 2 bases; bases outside gene matches: 6. Germline assignment: CDR1 SGDLS and CDR2 YYNGEE. The length of the CDR3 is 15 residues. The CDR3, as DNA: TGTGCCAGCAGCGGCAGCGGGGTCCACACAGATACGCAGTATTTT. This encodes CASSGSGVHTDTQYF.

The gene calls are TRBV28 and TRBJ2-7; D call uncertain. This CDR3 contains 14 residues. Deletions cut 3 bases from V and 3 bases from J, with 12 bases between. Germline-derived CDR1 and CDR2 are MDHEN and SYDVKM. The CDR3 spells CASSLVGPSYEQYF. The CDR3, as DNA: TGTGCCAGCAGTTTGGTAGGGCCCAGCTACGAGCAGTACTTC.

The V gene is TRBV29-1, the J gene TRBJ2-3, with 8 bases identical to TRBD2. CDR1 SQVTM and CDR2 ANQGSEA come from the germline V gene. This CDR3 comprises 16 residues. Trimming removed 5 bases from V and 4 bases from J; junction bases left unmatched: 14. CDR3 nucleotide sequence: TGCAGCGTTTTAAGGCTTCAGCGGGAGAGGTCAGATACGCAGTATTTT. It yields the protein CSVLRLQRERSDTQYF.

The gene calls are TRBV27 and TRBJ2-3; 12 nucleotides line up with TRBD2. V shed 3 bases, J shed 2 bases, and the junction held 12 bases outside the gene matches. The CDR3 is 19 residues long. The germline CDR1 and CDR2 sequences are MNHEY and SMNVEV (reference sequence). CDR3 coding DNA: TGTGCCAGCAGTTTTGCGCTCTCTGGACTAGCGGGAACCACAGATACGCAGTATTTT. Protein: CASSFALSGLAGTTDTQYF.

This chain uses TRBV2 with TRBJ1-4; D remains unclear. This CDR3 has 10 residues. The ends were cut back, 6 bases at V and 14 bases at J, with 10 bases in the middle. Germline V gene sequence: CDR1 SNHLY, CDR2 FYNNEI. The CDR3 DNA is TGTGCCAGCAGCGTCAACGAGCTGTTTTTT. This sequence encodes CASSVNELFF. Full variable domain (missing parts from reference TRBV2 and TRBJ1-4): EPEVTQTPSHQVTQMGQEVILRCVPISNHLYFYWYRQILGQKVEFLVSFYNNEISEKSEIFDDQFSVERPDGSNFTLKIRSTKLEDSAMYFCASSVNELFFGSGTQLSVL.

This clone appeared a single time. The gene calls are TRBV5-1 and TRBJ2-5; D might be TRBD1 (5 bases). The CDR3 runs to 17 residues. The germline CDR1 and CDR2 sequences are SGHRS and YFSETQ. V was trimmed by 0 bases and J by 0 bases, leaving 15 bases between them. The CDR3 DNA is TGCGCCAGCAGCTTGGGGGCAGGGCCTCCCTACCAAGAGACCCAGTACTTC. Protein: CASSLGAGPPYQETQYF.

The table lists this clone with a few counts. This chain connects TRBV19 to TRBJ2-7; D ambiguous. Germline V gene data show CDR1 as LNHDA and CDR2 as SQIVND (reference sequence). V dropped 1 base and J dropped 3 bases, with 10 bases sitting between them. CDR3 length: 14 amino acids. CDR3 coding DNA: TGTGCCAGTAGTATAGGGGATCTTCGCTACGAGCAGTACTTC. It translates to CASSIGDLRYEQYF.

The chain is built from TRBV6-1 and TRBJ1-3, with D perhaps matching TRBD1 (6 bases). Germline CDR1 reads MNHNS; CDR2 reads SASEGT. This CDR3 has 16 residues. Trimming cost V 4 bases and J 1 base, with 14 bases left between them. CDR3 residues: CASSGGGGPSGNTIYF. The CDR3 region has the DNA TGTGCCAGCAGTGGAGGGGGGGGCCCTTCTGGAAACACCATATATTTT.

This rearrangement joins TRBV13 to TRBJ2-1; D is perhaps TRBD1 (7 bases). The germline V and J ends were trimmed by 6 bases and 9 bases, with 9 bases remaining between them. The CDR3 loop spans 11 amino acids. Germline V gives CDR1 PRHDT, CDR2 FYEKMQ (reference sequence). This chain's CDR3 is CASSQGGEQFF. The CDR3 DNA sequence: TGTGCCAGCAGTCAGGGGGGTGAGCAGTTCTTC.

The chain employs TRBV30 and TRBJ2-1, with TRBD2 as a possible D gene (5 bases). The CDR3 extends over 14 amino acids. The germline V gene has CDR1 GTSNPN and CDR2 SVGIG (reference sequence). With 0 bases removed from V and 5 bases from J, the gap between germline ends came to 11 bases. The CDR3 DNA reads as TGTGCCTGGAGTGTAGGAGGCGTAAACAATGAGCAGTTCTTC. Its translation is CAWSVGGVNNEQFF.

V and J are TRBV6-4 and TRBJ1-1; D gene ambiguous. Germline values: CDR1 MRHNA, CDR2 SNTAGT. The CDR3 sequence is 17 residues long. With 7 bases removed from V and 1 base from J, the gap between germline ends came to 22 bases. The CDR3 here is CASIPVDTHTENTEAFF. In nucleotides, the CDR3 is TGTGCCAGCATTCCCGTCGATACCCATACGGAGAACACTGAAGCTTTCTTT.

The chain uses TRBV5-8 and TRBJ1-5, with TRBD1 matching over 8 bases. CDR1 and CDR2 from the germline V gene are SGHTS and YDEGEE. J gave up 2 bases and V 4 bases, and 5 bases lay outside the gene matches. The CDR3 runs 15 residues. CDR3 sequence (DNA): TGTGCCAGCAGCGATCCGGGACAGGGCAATCAGCCCCAGCATTTT. Translation gives CASSDPGQGNQPQHF.

V gene TRBV6-1 combines with J gene TRBJ2-3; D remains unclear. Looked up from germline, CDR1 is MNHNS and CDR2 is SASEGT. V lost 2 bases and J 6 bases, leaving 6 bases between the germline ends. The CDR3 consists of 12 residues. CDR3 in amino acids: CASSERWDTQYF. In DNA form, the CDR3 reads TGTGCCAGCAGTGAAAGGTGGGATACGCAGTATTTT.

The table lists this clone with a few counts. This rearrangement joins TRBV29-1 to TRBJ1-5; D is unclear. Per the germline V gene, CDR1 is SQVTM and CDR2 is ANQGSEA. The CDR3 length is 13 residues. Trimming removed 6 bases from V and 3 bases from J, with 12 bases in between. The CDR3 nucleotides are TGCAGCGTCGAGGAGGCTACCAATCAGCCCCAGCATTTT. Amino acid sequence: CSVEEATNQPQHF.

The chain couples TRBV4-1 to TRBJ2-5, with D tentatively TRBD1 (5 bases). CDR1 MGHRA and CDR2 YSYEKL come from the germline V gene. CDR3 length equals 16 residues. V was cut by 0 bases and J by 1 base, with 12 bases left in between. The CDR3 DNA reads as TGCGCCAGCAGCCAAGATAGGCAGGGCCTCCAAGAGACCCAGTACTTC. This translates into CASSQDRQGLQETQYF.

The chain joins TRBV11-2 to TRBJ2-7; the D call may be TRBD1 or TRBD2 (6 bases each). V was trimmed by 6 bases and J by 5 bases, leaving 17 bases between them. The CDR3 totals 14 residues. Per germline, CDR1 SGHAT and CDR2 FQNNGV. CDR3 nucleotides: TGTGCCAGCAGAAGGGGGGCAGGGTACAACGAGCAGTACTTC. This encodes CASRRGAGYNEQYF. The whole variable domain, remainder taken from reference TRBV11-2 and TRBJ2-7, is EAGVAQSPRYKIIEKRQSVAFWCNPISGHATLYWYQQILGQGPKLLIQFQNNGVVDDSQLPKDRFSAERLKGVDSTLKIQPAKLEDSAVYLCASRRGAGYNEQYFGPGTRLTVT.

This chain connects TRBV6-5 to TRBJ2-2; maybe TRBD1 (5 bases). V was pared by 2 bases and J by 0 bases, with 10 bases between. CDR1 and CDR2 (germline): MNHEY, SVGAGI. The CDR3 consists of 16 residues. Here the CDR3 reads CASSYVWTPNTGELFF. The DNA for the CDR3 is TGTGCCAGCAGTTACGTTTGGACACCGAACACCGGGGAGCTGTTTTTT.

The rearrangement joins TRBV5-1 to TRBJ2-5; D is unresolved. With 3 bases removed from V and 2 bases from J, the gap between germline ends came to 14 bases. The germline V gene encodes CDR1 SGHRS and CDR2 YFSETQ. This CDR3 has 15 amino acids. CDR3 sequence reads: CASSSDQLPQETQYF. The CDR3 coding sequence is TGCGCCAGCAGCTCCGACCAATTGCCGCAAGAGACCCAGTACTTC. Drawing the rest from reference TRBV5-1 and TRBJ2-5, the complete variable domain is KAGVTQTPRYLIKTRGQQVTLSCSPISGHRSVSWYQQTPGQGLQFLFEYFSETQRNKGNFPGRFSGRQFSNSRSEMNVSTLELGDSALYLCASSSDQLPQETQYFGPGTRLLVL.

The V gene is TRBV5-1, the J gene TRBJ2-3; a possible D gene is TRBD2 (6 bases). CDR3 length: 15 residues. Trimming took off 0 bases at V and 1 base at J, with 9 bases between the two ends. Germline loops: CDR1 SGHRS, CDR2 YFSETQ. The CDR3 DNA sequence: TGCGCCAGCAGCTTGGTTTCTAGCGGCACAGATACGCAGTATTTT. Protein: CASSLVSSGTDTQYF.

This clone was seen a few times. The rearrangement uses TRBV28 and TRBJ1-2; D is uncertain. The V end was cut by 3 bases, the J end by 5 bases, with 10 bases between. The CDR3 extends over 13 amino acids. In germline, CDR1 is MDHEN, CDR2 SYDVKM. The CDR3 coding sequence is TGTGCCAGCAGTTTGTCTGCTCGTTATGGCTACACCTTC. This translates into CASSLSARYGYTF.

The V and J genes are TRBV30 and TRBJ1-5; 9 bases map to TRBD1. This CDR3 contains 15 residues. Looked up from germline, CDR1 is GTSNPN and CDR2 is SVGIG (reference sequence). Losses at the gene ends were 6 bases for V and 3 bases for J; bases not matched to a gene: 9. Here the CDR3 reads CACSSGTGNNQPQHF. The CDR3 coding sequence is TGTGCCTGCTCCTCCGGGACAGGGAACAATCAGCCCCAGCATTTT.

The chain is built from TRBV5-1 and TRBJ2-6; TRBD2 is a possible D gene (5 bases). Germline-derived CDR1 and CDR2 are SGHRS and YFSETQ. Trimming shortened V by 0 bases and J by 2 bases, and 9 bases separated the two germline ends. CDR3 length: 16 amino acids. The CDR3 bases are TGCGCCAGCAGCTTGGGAGCCGGGACTGGGGCCAACGTCCTGACTTTC. This codes for CASSLGAGTGANVLTF.

V gene TRBV5-1 combines with J gene TRBJ1-2; a possible D gene is TRBD1 (6 bases). The CDR3 is made up of 14 amino acids. CDR1 is SGHRS, CDR2 YFSETQ, per germline. Trimming pared 0 bases from V and 6 bases from J, leaving 12 bases between. CDR3 DNA sequence: TGCGCCAGCAGCTTGGAACAGGGCCGGGATGGCTACACCTTC. Translation: CASSLEQGRDGYTF.

This chain connects TRBV7-8 to TRBJ2-5; D not certain. This CDR3 has 11 residues. Germline lookup yields CDR1 SGHVS and CDR2 FQNEAQ. Trimming left V 1 base short and J 7 bases short, with 4 bases between. This CDR3 reads CASSLEGTQYF. CDR3 bases: TGTGCCAGCAGCTTAGAGGGGACCCAGTACTTC.